This T cell receptor (beta chain) was identified in a study of T cell changes during pregnancy in multiple sclerosis. Measured with immunoSEQ multiplex PCR; TCRdb has only the in-frame clones, and not every one. This sample carries under 85,000 clones, under 90% of them seen once, and the ten largest clones take more than 9%. The CDR3 is 16 amino acids. Germline CDR1 reads MGHRA; CDR2 reads YSYEKL. The V and J ends lost 3 bases and 0 bases, in that order; junction bases with no gene match: 5. The source of this sequence is a female donor in good health, enrolled as a control in a pregnancy study. Sequences were derived from peripheral blood, sampled after pregnancy. This chain uses TRBV4-1 with TRBJ1-1; 9 nucleotides align to TRBD1. The CDR3 nucleotides are TGCGCCAGCAGCCACCCGGGACAGGGATTGAACACTGAAGCTTTCTTT. Amino acids: CASSHPGQGLNTEAFF.